This T cell receptor (beta chain) was identified in a study of regulatory T cells in long-lasting Graves disease. Across the whole study: Persistence in Graves' disease denoted antithyroid drug use beyond 5 years alongside positive TSH receptor antibodies.

Noted time point: persistent/refractory GD, antithyroid drugs over 5 years with positive TRAb. There was RNA extracted from PBMCs, and the TCR library was made from it. This clonotype was recorded many times. Relying on iRepertoire HTBI primers and Arm-PCR of CDR3 regions, the team built TCR beta libraries. Each CDR3 protein gets one entry after TCRdb re-called the multiplex PCR reads with MiXCR. The sample lists some 440,000 distinct CDR3 sequences, less than 25% occurring once. The input for sequencing was peripheral blood mononuclear cells (PBMCs), taken when the disease was refractory, from a patient treated with antithyroid drugs. This receptor was taken from a female donor with Graves disease.

The CDR3 region is CASSLQREPYEQYF. CDR3 nucleotides: TGTGCCAGCAGCCTTCAGCGGGAGCCGTACGAGCAGTACTTC. The chain combines TRBV11-2 with TRBJ2-7, with 8 nucleotides matching TRBD2. Germline values: CDR1 SGHAT, CDR2 FQNNGV. With V trimmed by 5 bases and J by 4 bases, 7 bases remained unmatched. The CDR3 extends over 14 amino acids.